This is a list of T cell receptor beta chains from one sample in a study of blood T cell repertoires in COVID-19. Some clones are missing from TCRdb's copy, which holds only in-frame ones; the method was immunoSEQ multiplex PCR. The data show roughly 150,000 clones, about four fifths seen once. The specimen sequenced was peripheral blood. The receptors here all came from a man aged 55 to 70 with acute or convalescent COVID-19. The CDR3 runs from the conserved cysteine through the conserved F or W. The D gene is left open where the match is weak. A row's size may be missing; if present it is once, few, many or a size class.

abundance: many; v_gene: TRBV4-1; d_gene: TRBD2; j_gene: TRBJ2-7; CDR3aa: CASSQTLGLAGGRLDYEQYF; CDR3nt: TGCGCCAGCAGCCAGACCTTGGGACTAGCGGGGGGGCGCCTAGACTACGAGCAGTACTTC
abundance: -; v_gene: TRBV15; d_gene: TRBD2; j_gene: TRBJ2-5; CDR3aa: CATSVRGGQETQYF; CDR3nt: TGTGCCACCAGCGTTAGGGGAGGGCAAGAGACCCAGTACTTC
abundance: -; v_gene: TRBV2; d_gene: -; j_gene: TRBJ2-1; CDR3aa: CASSGVSRRVEQFF; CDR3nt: TGTGCCAGCAGTGGAGTTAGCCGGAGGGTTGAGCAGTTCTTC
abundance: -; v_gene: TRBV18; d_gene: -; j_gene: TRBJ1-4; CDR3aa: CASSPRTPGEKLFF; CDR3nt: TGTGCCAGCTCACCGAGAACCCCGGGGGAAAAACTGTTTTTT
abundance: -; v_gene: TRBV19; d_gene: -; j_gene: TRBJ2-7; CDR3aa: CASSWESEQYF; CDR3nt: TGTGCCAGTAGCTGGGAGTCCGAGCAGTACTTC
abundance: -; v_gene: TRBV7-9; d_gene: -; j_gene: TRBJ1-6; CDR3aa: CASSSPFAPLHF; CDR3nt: TGTGCCAGCAGCTCCCCCTTCGCACCCCTCCACTTT
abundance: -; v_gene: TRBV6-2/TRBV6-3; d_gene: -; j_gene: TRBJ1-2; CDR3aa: CASSSTSLGYTF; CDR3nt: TGTGCCAGCAGCTCAACGAGTCTTGGCTACACCTTC
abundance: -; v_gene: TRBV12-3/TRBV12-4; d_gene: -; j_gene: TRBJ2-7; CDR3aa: CASSSRTLKQYF; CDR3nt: TGTGCCAGCAGTTCCCGGACACTTAAGCAGTACTTC
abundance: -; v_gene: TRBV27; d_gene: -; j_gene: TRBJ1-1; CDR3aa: CASSLSKERTEAFF; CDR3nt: TGTGCCAGCAGTTTATCGAAGGAGAGGACTGAAGCTTTCTTT
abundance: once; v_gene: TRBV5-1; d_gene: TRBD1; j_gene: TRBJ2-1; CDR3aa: CASRSPGQSGNEQFF; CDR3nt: TGCGCCAGCCGATCGCCGGGACAGAGCGGCAATGAGCAGTTCTTC
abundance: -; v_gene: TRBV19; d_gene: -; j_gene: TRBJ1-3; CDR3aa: CASRGSGNTIYF; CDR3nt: TGTGCCAGCCGAGGGAGCGGAAACACCATATATTTT
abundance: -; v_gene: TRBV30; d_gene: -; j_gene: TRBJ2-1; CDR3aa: CAWSRGPNEQFF; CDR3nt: TGTGCCTGGAGTAGGGGCCCCAATGAGCAGTTCTTC
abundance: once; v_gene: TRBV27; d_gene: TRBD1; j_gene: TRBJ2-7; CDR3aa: CASSPRRPGTGVEQYF; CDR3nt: TGTGCCAGCAGTCCCCGCAGGCCCGGGACAGGGGTTGAGCAGTACTTC
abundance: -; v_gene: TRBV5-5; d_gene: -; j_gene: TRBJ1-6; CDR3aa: CASSFRGLAYNSPLHF; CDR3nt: TGTGCCAGCAGTTTCAGGGGCCTTGCCTATAATTCACCCCTCCACTTT
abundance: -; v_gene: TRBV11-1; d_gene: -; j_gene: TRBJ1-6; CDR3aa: CASSLLSYNSPLHF; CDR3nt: TGTGCCAGCAGCTTACTCTCCTATAATTCACCCCTCCACTTT
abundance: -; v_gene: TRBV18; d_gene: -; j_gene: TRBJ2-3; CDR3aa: CASSPTSGSRSGPRTDTQYF; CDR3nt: TGTGCCAGCTCACCCACCTCGGGGTCTCGGTCCGGGCCGCGCACAGATACGCAGTATTTT
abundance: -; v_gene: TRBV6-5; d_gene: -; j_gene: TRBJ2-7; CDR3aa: CASTSPGVSYEQYF; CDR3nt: TGTGCCAGCACCTCCCCGGGGGTCTCCTACGAGCAGTACTTC